This T cell receptor beta chain was retrieved from a study of shared clonotypes between healthy human individuals. Generated by immunoSEQ multiplex PCR, the TCRdb table keeps only in-frame clones and is missing some. There are 2 million to 2.5 million clones in the sample; roughly 95% occur only once, and approximately 0.13% lies in the top ten. V was cut by 1 base and J by 7 bases, with 14 bases left in between. The CDR3 is 15 amino acids. Germline values: CDR1 SGHVS, CDR2 FQNEAQ. The sequencing sample was made of naive CD4+ T cells sorted from blood. Subset meaning: CD45RA+ positively selected. The source of this sequence is a man between 18 and 35 years old in good health. The genes are TRBV7-8 and TRBJ2-1, with D possibly matching TRBD1 (5 bases). For the CDR3, the DNA is TGTGCCAGCAGCTTAGGATTGGGCAGGGTGAATGAGCAGTTCTTC. It yields the protein CASSLGLGRVNEQFF.